This T cell receptor (beta chain) originates from a study of T cell repertoires in cytomegalovirus infection. In the study overall: Based on public TCR beta signatures, there were indications of CMV infection and of a matching HLA type.

Of note for this clonotype: What it recognizes is unknown.

General observations from the study: The response measured ex vivo was dominated by TCR beta clonotypes (HLA-C-restricted and CMV-specific). Cumulated frequencies of public TCR beta families served to identify carriers of CMV plus the relevant HLA.

In TCRdb, the reads were re-called with MiXCR into one record per CDR3 protein. The sample includes about 700,000 distinct CDR3 sequences, 30% to 40% seen only once; the top ten take 18%. There are 15 residues in the CDR3. Trimming cost V 5 bases and J 1 base, with 12 bases left between them. In germline, CDR1 is SEHNR, CDR2 FQNEAQ (reference sequence). The specimen comprised cultured PBMCs, sampled from culture after CMV antigen stimulation. The chain is built from TRBV7-9 and TRBJ1-3; possible D gene TRBD1, 5 bases. This sequence was found in a human donor in good health (CMV status not recorded). Some clones in this sample may be carry-over from other donors' samples. CDR3 in amino acids: CASSPSGNSGNTIYF. For the CDR3, the DNA is TGTGCCAGCAGCCCGTCAGGGAATTCTGGAAACACCATATATTTT.